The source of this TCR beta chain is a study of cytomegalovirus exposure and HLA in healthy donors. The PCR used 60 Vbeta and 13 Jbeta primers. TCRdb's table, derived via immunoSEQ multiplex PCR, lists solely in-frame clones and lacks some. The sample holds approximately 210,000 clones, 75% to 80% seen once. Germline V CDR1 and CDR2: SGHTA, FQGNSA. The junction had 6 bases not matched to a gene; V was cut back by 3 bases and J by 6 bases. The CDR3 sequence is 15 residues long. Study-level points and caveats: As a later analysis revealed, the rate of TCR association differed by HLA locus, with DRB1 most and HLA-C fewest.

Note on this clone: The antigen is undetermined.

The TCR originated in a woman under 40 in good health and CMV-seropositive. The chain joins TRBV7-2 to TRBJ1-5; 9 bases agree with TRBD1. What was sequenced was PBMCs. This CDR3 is CASSFSGQGGQPQHF. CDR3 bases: TGTGCCAGCAGCTTTTCGGGACAGGGAGGTCAGCCCCAGCATTTT.